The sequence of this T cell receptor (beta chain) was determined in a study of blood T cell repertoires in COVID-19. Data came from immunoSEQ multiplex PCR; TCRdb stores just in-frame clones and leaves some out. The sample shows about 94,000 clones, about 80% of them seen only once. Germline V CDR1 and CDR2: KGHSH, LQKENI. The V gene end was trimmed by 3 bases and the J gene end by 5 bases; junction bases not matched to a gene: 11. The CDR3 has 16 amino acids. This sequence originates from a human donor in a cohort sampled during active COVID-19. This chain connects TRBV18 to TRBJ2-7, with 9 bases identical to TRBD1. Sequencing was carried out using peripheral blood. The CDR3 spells CASSPNRGRITNEQYF. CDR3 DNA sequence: TGTGCCAGCTCACCTAACAGGGGGCGCATTACGAACGAGCAGTACTTC.